Following are 6 T cell receptor beta chains from one sample sequenced in a study of blood T cells in healthy people across ages. Next came a second PCR, run for about 7 to 12 cycles, which used a sample-barcoded 5' primer along with a J-beta primer mix. TCRdb independently ran MiXCR on the 5' RACE reads; one entry per CDR3 protein. The sample shows about 780,000 distinct CDR3 sequences, 46% of them seen only once. Sample: blood. These receptors came from a man at least 80 years old in good health.

A single count supports this clonotype. V gene TRBV5-1 combines with J gene TRBJ2-7, with 9 bases fitting TRBD1. The trim removed 6 bases at V and 4 bases at J, leaving 8 bases unmatched. CDR1 and CDR2 from the germline V gene are SGHRS and YFSETQ. The CDR3 contains 14 residues. CDR3 protein: CASNTGTGIYEQYF. The CDR3 DNA is TGCGCCAGCAACACCGGGACAGGGATTTACGAGCAGTACTTC. Together with reference TRBV5-1 and TRBJ2-7, the CDR3 gives the full variable domain: KAGVTQTPRYLIKTRGQQVTLSCSPISGHRSVSWYQQTPGQGLQFLFEYFSETQRNKGNFPGRFSGRQFSNSRSEMNVSTLELGDSALYLCASNTGTGIYEQYFGPGTRLTVT.

The chain is built from TRBV6-1 and TRBJ1-1, with 8 bases matching TRBD1. The CDR3 extends over 12 amino acids. CDR1 and CDR2 (germline): MNHNS, SASEGT. Trimming cost V 6 bases and J 6 bases; bases outside gene matches: 3. The chain's CDR3 is CASRTQGAEAFF. In DNA, the CDR3 is TGTGCCAGCAGGACACAGGGGGCTGAAGCTTTCTTT.

The chain joins TRBV3-1 to TRBJ1-1; tentative D call: TRBD1 (6 bases). V was pared by 5 bases and J by 7 bases, with 8 bases between. Germline CDR1 is LGHDT and CDR2 is YNNKEL (reference sequence). The CDR3 spans 11 residues. CDR3 in DNA: TGTGCCAGCAGCATGGACAGTGAAGCTTTCTTT. Translation: CASSMDSEAFF. The full variable domain, with the rest looked up from reference TRBV3-1 and TRBJ1-1, is DTAVSQTPKYLVTQMGNDKSIKCEQNLGHDTMYWYKQDSKKFLKIMFSYNNKELIINETVPNRFSPKSPDKAHLNLHINSLELGDSAVYFCASSMDSEAFFGQGTRLTVV.

The gene calls are TRBV9 and TRBJ2-4; 9 nucleotides agree with TRBD2. Per germline, CDR1 SGDLS and CDR2 YYNGEE. This CDR3 is built from 20 residues. V lost 3 bases and J lost 1; bases outside the gene matches: 17. The CDR3 DNA is TGTGCCAGCAGCGGAGCTGGGGCGGGGGGGCTTGTTGGGGCCAAAAACATTCAGTACTTC. Amino acids: CASSGAGAGGLVGAKNIQYF.

The rearrangement links TRBV6-2 or TRBV6-3 to TRBJ2-7; 8 bases line up with TRBD2. The CDR3 is 16 amino acids. J lost 5 bases, V lost 0 bases, and 9 bases had no gene match. The germline V gene has CDR1 MNHEY and CDR2 SVGEGT. The CDR3: CASSYSTGGPSNEQYF. The CDR3 DNA is TGTGCCAGCAGTTACTCGACGGGAGGGCCATCGAACGAGCAGTACTTC.

The CDR3 DNA reads as TGTGCCAGCAGTCCCCGGGCAGGGGGCAACTATGGCTACACCTTC. It codes for CASSPRAGGNYGYTF. V and J are TRBV12-3 or TRBV12-4 and TRBJ1-2; 8 bases are shared with TRBD1. V dropped 5 bases and J dropped 2; count of bases not matched to a gene: 7. This CDR3 is 15 amino acids long.